This T cell receptor (beta chain) originates from a study of blood T cell repertoires in COVID-19. Study at large: The United States, Italy and Spain provided the acute and convalescent COVID-19 samples.

V was clipped by 5 bases and J by 3 bases; unmatched bases: 15. This CDR3 has 17 residues. Germline lookup yields CDR1 MDHEN and CDR2 SYDVKM. Produced via immunoSEQ multiplex PCR; TCRdb's table is partial and in-frame only. The sample has roughly 140,000 clones; about three quarters are singletons. The receptor was isolated from a woman between 55 and 75 years old with acute or convalescent COVID-19. Sample: peripheral blood. The V gene is TRBV28, the J gene TRBJ2-7; 8 bases align to TRBD1. CDR3 DNA sequence: TGTGCCAGCAGTCCTCCAGGCAGGGGGCTAGGGAACTACGAGCAGTACTTC. Its translation is CASSPPGRGLGNYEQYF.